This T cell receptor (beta chain) was profiled in a study of T cells in Graves' hyperthyroidism and ophthalmopathy. RNA transcripts were the template for amplifying TCR beta CDR3 regions. HTBI primers drove first-round RT-PCR of the TCR CDR3. TCRdb called the multiplex PCR reads again in MiXCR, with one record for every CDR3 protein. The sample lists around 180,000 distinct CDR3 sequences, 15% to 20% seen once, with about 29% in the top ten. Germline V gene sequence: CDR1 SGHAT, CDR2 FQNNGV. This CDR3 contains 16 residues. The V end lost 4 bases, the J end lost 6 bases, and 19 bases lay between the germline ends. This clonotype was seen many times. Graves' hyperthyroidism is called stable when ophthalmopathy does not progress within 18 months. Uncontrolled infection, other autoimmune disease, pregnancy and lactation each barred patients from inclusion.

What was sequenced was blood. This clonotype was obtained from a woman in her 50s with Graves' hyperthyroidism. This sequence joins TRBV11-2 and TRBJ2-1; a possible D gene is TRBD2 (6 bases). The CDR3 region is CASSSPSRGTFNEQFF. CDR3 nucleotides: TGTGCCAGCAGCTCCCCCTCACGGGGGACTTTCAATGAGCAGTTCTTC.